This T cell receptor beta chain emerged from a study of immune cell composition in non-small cell lung cancer. Broader study findings: No significant correlation existed between pack-years smoked and tumour clonality.

With 4 bases clipped from V and 7 bases from J, the junction kept 11 bases outside the gene matches. The CDR3 covers 14 residues. From germline, CDR1 is SGHRS and CDR2 YFSETQ. Profiled with immunoSEQ multiplex PCR; TCRdb holds only in-frame clones, not every one. The sample records over 12,000 clones, about 69% being singletons. Points on this clone: Its antigen is unidentified.

The sample comprised lung tumor tissue. The V and J genes are TRBV5-1 and TRBJ2-7, with TRBD2 matching 7 bases. This clonotype was sampled from a human donor with non-small cell lung cancer. CDR3 in amino acids: CASSPNKPGGEQYF. CDR3 nucleotides: TGCGCCAGCAGCCCTAACAAGCCGGGAGGTGAGCAGTACTTC.